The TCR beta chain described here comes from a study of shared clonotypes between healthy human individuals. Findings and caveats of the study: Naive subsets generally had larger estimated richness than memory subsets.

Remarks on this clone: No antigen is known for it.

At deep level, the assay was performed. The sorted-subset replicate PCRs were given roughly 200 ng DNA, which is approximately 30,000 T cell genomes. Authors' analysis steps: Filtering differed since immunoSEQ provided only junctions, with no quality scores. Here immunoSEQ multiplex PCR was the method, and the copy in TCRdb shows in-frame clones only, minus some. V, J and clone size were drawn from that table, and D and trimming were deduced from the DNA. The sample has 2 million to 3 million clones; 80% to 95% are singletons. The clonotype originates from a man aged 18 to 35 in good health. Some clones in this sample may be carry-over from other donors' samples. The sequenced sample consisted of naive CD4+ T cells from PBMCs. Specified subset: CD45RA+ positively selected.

CDR3: CASSKTQRTDTQYF. The CDR3, as DNA: TGTGCCAGCAGCAAGACACAGCGCACAGATACGCAGTATTTT. V and J are TRBV21-1 and TRBJ2-3; no check of the table's D call, TRBD1, against the DNA was made. TRBV21-1 counts as a pseudogene. The CDR3 has 14 residues.